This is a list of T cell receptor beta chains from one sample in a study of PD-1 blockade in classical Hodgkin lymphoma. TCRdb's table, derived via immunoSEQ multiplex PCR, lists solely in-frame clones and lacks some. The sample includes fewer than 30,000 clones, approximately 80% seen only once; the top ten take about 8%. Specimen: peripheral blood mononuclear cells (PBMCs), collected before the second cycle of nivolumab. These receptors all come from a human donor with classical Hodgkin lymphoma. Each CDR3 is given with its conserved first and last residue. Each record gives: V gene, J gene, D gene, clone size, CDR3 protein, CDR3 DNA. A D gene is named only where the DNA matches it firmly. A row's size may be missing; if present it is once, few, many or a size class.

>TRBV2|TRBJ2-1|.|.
CASSLQDRLYNEQFF
TGTGCCAGCAGCCTACAGGACCGACTTTACAATGAGCAGTTCTTC
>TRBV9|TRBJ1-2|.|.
CASSVGGGVGYTF
TGTGCCAGCAGCGTAGGGGGCGGGGTTGGCTACACCTTC
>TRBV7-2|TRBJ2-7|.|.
CASSLGAGVEQYF
TGTGCCAGCAGCTTAGGTGCAGGGGTCGAGCAGTACTTC
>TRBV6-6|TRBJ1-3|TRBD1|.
CASSYETGTGNTIYF
TGTGCCAGCAGTTACGAGACAGGGACTGGAAACACCATATATTTT
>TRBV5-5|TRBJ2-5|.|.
CASSLVEETQYF
TGTGCCAGCAGCTTGGTCGAAGAGACCCAGTACTTC
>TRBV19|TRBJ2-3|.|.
CASSQTGSDTQYF
TGTGCCAGTAGCCAGACAGGTTCAGATACGCAGTATTTT
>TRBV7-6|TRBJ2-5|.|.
CASSLEGTQYF
TGTGCCAGCAGCTTAGAAGGGACCCAGTACTTC
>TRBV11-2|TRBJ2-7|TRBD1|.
CASSWGSGTGDYEQYF
TGTGCCAGCAGCTGGGGCTCGGGGACAGGGGACTACGAGCAGTACTTC
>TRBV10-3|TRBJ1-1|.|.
CAISQSQGRQAEAFF
TGTGCCATCAGTCAATCCCAGGGTCGACAGGCTGAAGCTTTCTTT
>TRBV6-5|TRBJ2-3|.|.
CASSLAKSTDTQYF
TGTGCCAGCAGTTTAGCAAAGAGCACAGATACGCAGTATTTT
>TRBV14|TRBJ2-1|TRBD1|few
CASSREPGTGIPQFF
TGTGCCAGCAGCCGCGAACCCGGGACAGGGATACCCCAGTTCTTC
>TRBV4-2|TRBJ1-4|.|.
CASSQDDTTNEKLFF
TGTGCCAGCAGCCAGGATGACACAACTAATGAAAAACTGTTTTTT
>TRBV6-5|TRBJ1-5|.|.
CASSSRPPWNQPQHF
TGTGCCAGCAGTTCGCGTCCACCCTGGAATCAGCCCCAGCATTTT
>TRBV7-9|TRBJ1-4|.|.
CASSPGGEKLFF
TGTGCCAGCAGCCCGGGGGGGGAAAAACTGTTTTTT
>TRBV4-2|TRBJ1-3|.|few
CASSLREGTGNTIYF
TGTGCCAGCAGCCTACGGGAGGGGACTGGAAACACCATATATTTT
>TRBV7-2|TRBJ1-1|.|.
CASSLAKGSGTEAFF
TGTGCCAGCAGCTTAGCGAAGGGTTCTGGCACTGAAGCTTTCTTT
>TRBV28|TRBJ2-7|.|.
CASSLHLRSYEQYF
TGTGCCAGCAGTCTCCACTTACGGTCCTACGAGCAGTACTTC
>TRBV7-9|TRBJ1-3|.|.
CASSFPRENVGSGNTIYF
TGTGCCAGCAGCTTCCCGCGGGAGAACGTAGGATCTGGAAACACCATATATTTT
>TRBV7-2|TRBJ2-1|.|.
CASSSYSASYNEQFF
TGTGCCAGCAGCTCTTACTCGGCCTCCTACAATGAGCAGTTCTTC
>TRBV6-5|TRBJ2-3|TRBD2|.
CATSLTGGHTDTQYF
TGTGCCACCTCACTGACGGGGGGGCACACAGATACGCAGTATTTT
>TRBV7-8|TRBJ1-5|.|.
CASSLEGLNDQPQHF
TGTGCCAGCAGCTTAGAGGGACTAAACGATCAGCCCCAGCATTTT
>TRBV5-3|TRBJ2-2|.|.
CARNRDVSGELFF
TGTGCCAGAAATAGGGATGTGTCCGGGGAGCTGTTTTTT
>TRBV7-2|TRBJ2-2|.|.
CASSFLGELFF
TGTGCCAGCAGCTTCCTGGGGGAGCTGTTTTTT
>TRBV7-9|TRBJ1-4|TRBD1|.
CASSLVSGGPTNEKLFF
TGTGCCAGCAGCTTAGTCTCAGGGGGACCAACTAATGAAAAACTGTTTTTT
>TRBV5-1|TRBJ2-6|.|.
CASRTSSGANVLTF
TGCGCCAGCAGGACGTCCTCTGGGGCCAACGTCCTGACTTTC
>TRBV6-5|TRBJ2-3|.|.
CASSRGRDTQYF
TGTGCCAGCAGCCGAGGACGAGATACGCAGTATTTT
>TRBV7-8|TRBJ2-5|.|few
CASSVYRTETQYF
TGTGCCAGCAGCGTCTACAGAACAGAGACCCAGTACTTC
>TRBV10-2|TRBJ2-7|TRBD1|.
CASREQGASEQYF
TGCGCCAGCAGAGAACAGGGGGCCAGCGAGCAGTACTTC
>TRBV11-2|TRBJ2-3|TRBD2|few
CASSFSGGLDTQYF
TGTGCCAGCAGCTTTAGCGGGGGATTAGATACGCAGTATTTT
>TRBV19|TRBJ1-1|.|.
CASSPRTANTEAFF
TGTGCCAGTAGTCCTCGGACAGCCAACACTGAAGCTTTCTTT
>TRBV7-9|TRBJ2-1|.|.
CASSLEEISYNEQFF
TGTGCCAGCAGCTTAGAAGAGATTAGTTACAATGAGCAGTTCTTC
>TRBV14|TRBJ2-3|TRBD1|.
CASSQWPGQTFTDTQYF
TGTGCCAGCAGCCAGTGGCCGGGACAGACATTCACAGATACGCAGTATTTT
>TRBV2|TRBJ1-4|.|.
CASRKDSPRRGKLFF
TGTGCCAGCAGAAAGGACAGCCCGCGCCGGGGAAAACTGTTTTTT
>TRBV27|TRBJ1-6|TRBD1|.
CASSPETGQLRSPLHF
TGTGCCAGCAGTCCGGAAACGGGACAGTTGCGCTCACCCCTCCACTTT
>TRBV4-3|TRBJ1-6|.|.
CASSQGTGKGSSPLHF
TGCGCCAGCAGCCAAGGAACTGGCAAAGGAAGTTCACCCCTCCACTTT
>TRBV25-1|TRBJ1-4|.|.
CASSTDRRGKSNEKLFF
TGTGCCAGCAGCACAGACAGGAGGGGAAAATCCAATGAAAAACTGTTTTTT
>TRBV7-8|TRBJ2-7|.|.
CASSLAFYEQYF
TGTGCCAGCAGCTTAGCTTTCTACGAGCAGTACTTC
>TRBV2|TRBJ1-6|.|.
CASIFGSGALSPLHF
TGTGCCAGCATTTTCGGCAGCGGCGCCCTTTCACCCCTCCACTTT
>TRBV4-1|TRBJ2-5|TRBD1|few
CASSQDNRGRQETQYF
TGCGCCAGCAGCCAGGATAACAGGGGGCGTCAAGAGACCCAGTACTTC
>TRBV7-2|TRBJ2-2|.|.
CASSLVQTNTGELFF
TGTGCCAGCAGCTTAGTACAGACCAACACCGGGGAGCTGTTTTTT
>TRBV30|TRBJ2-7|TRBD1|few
CAWEGAREQYF
TGTGCCTGGGAGGGGGCCCGGGAGCAGTACTTC
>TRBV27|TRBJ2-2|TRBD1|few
CASSSQGDRGPTNTGELFF
TGTGCCAGCAGTTCACAGGGAGACAGGGGCCCTACCAACACCGGGGAGCTGTTTTTT
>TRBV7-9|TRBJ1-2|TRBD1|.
CASSLAGQNNYGYTF
TGTGCCAGCAGCTTAGCGGGACAGAATAACTATGGCTACACCTTC
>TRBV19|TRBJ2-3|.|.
CASSQSPGPITDTQYF
TGTGCCAGTAGTCAATCACCGGGACCGATCACAGATACGCAGTATTTT
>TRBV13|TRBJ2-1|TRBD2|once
CASSLYIRLAGKSSYNEQFF
TGTGCCAGCAGCTTATATATTAGACTAGCGGGCAAGAGCTCCTACAATGAGCAGTTCTTC
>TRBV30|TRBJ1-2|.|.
CAWNTGGSGYTF
TGTGCCTGGAATACGGGGGGTAGTGGCTACACCTTC
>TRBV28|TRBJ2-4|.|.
CASSLSGDRKAKNIQYF
TGTGCCAGCAGTTTATCTGGGGATAGAAAGGCCAAAAACATTCAGTACTTC
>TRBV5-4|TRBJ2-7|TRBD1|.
CASSSAGTGVFEQYF
TGTGCCAGCAGCTCCGCGGGGACAGGCGTTTTTGAGCAGTACTTC
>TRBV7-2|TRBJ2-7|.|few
CASSLRHRVYEQYF
TGTGCCAGCAGCTTAAGGCACAGGGTCTACGAGCAGTACTTC
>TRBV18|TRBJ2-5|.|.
CASSPFTASLETQYF
TGTGCCAGCTCACCTTTTACAGCGAGTTTAGAGACCCAGTACTTC
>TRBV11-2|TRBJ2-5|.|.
CASSLGGQETQYF
TGTGCCAGCAGCTTAGGCGGACAAGAGACCCAGTACTTC
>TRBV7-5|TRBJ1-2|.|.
CASSLEYPRGYGYTF
TGTGCCAGCAGCTTAGAATATCCCAGGGGGTATGGCTACACCTTC